Below, 2 T cell receptor beta chains from the same sample are listed, as sequenced in a study of CD8+ T cells in alopecia areata. Treatment specified: oral pan-JAK inhibitor, 5-10 mg twice daily. Reverse transcribed after extraction, RNA yielded cDNA as the sequencing template. Here immunoSEQ multiplex PCR was the method, and the copy in TCRdb shows in-frame clones only, minus some. This sample yields about 160,000 clones, of which 50% to 70% are seen a single time; 0.75% to 0.95% belongs to the top ten. The material was CD4+ T cells sorted from blood, obtained at week 4, from a patient treated with tofacitinib. Every receptor here comes from a human donor with alopecia areata.

The chain joins TRBV7-2 to TRBJ1-5; the match to TRBD1 covers 8 bases. CDR1 and CDR2 (germline): SGHTA, FQGNSA. Germline trimming cut 4 bases from V and 6 bases from J; bases unmatched to any gene: 5. The CDR3 loop spans 14 amino acids. CDR3 amino acids: CASSSGQGGQPQHF. The CDR3 DNA reads TGTGCCAGCAGCTCCGGACAGGGCGGTCAGCCCCAGCATTTT.

This chain joins TRBV6-6 and TRBJ2-7; D assignment may be TRBD1 or TRBD2 (5 bases each). V lost 7 bases, J lost 7 bases, and 14 bases lay in between. Germline V gives CDR1 MNHNY, CDR2 SVGAGI (reference sequence). This CDR3 region has 12 residues. The DNA of the CDR3 is TGTGCCAGCACCGACCGGGGCGGGGAGCAGTACTTC. It is translated as CASTDRGGEQYF.